These 11 T cell receptor beta chains were sequenced from one sample in a study of CD4 T cells in relation to SARS-CoV-2 and coronaviruses. No antigen has been assigned to these receptors. The unexposed donors gave CD4+ T cells in about 2011-2018, prior to COVID-19. Isolation of CD4+ T cells took place after nine to ten days in culture. The table came from immunoSEQ multiplex PCR; TCRdb's copy has only in-frame clones and leaves some out. The sample has 25,000 to 30,000 clones, around 78% seen once; the top ten hold around 20%. The sample consisted of CD4+ T cells from PBMCs, cultured in vitro. The receptor source for this set is a human donor in good health.

The chain links TRBV19 to TRBJ2-6; D not certain. The CDR3 is 15 amino acids. Trimming removed 0 bases at V and 2 bases at J, with 5 bases between. Germline V gene sequence: CDR1 LNHDA, CDR2 SQIVND (reference sequence). CDR3 sequence: CASSIETTGANVLTF. CDR3 bases: TGTGCCAGTAGTATAGAGACAACTGGGGCCAACGTCCTGACTTTC.

The chain joins TRBV11-1 to TRBJ2-7, with D possibly being TRBD2 (5 bases). Germline V gene sequence: CDR1 SGHAT, CDR2 FQDESV (reference sequence). The CDR3 is made up of 15 amino acids. V was cut by 5 bases and J by 2 bases, with 16 bases left in between. CDR3 residues: CASSLRDTAAYEQYF. CDR3 nucleotide sequence: TGTGCCAGCAGCCTACGGGATACGGCCGCCTACGAGCAGTACTTC. Based on the CDR3 plus reference TRBV11-1 and TRBJ2-7, the full variable domain is EAEVAQSPRYKITEKSQAVAFWCDPISGHATLYWYRQILGQGPELLVQFQDESVVDDSQLPKDRFSAERLKGVDSTLKIQPAELGDSAMYLCASSLRDTAAYEQYFGPGTRLTVT.

CDR3 sequence (DNA): TGCGCCAGCAGCAGCCTAGCGGGAGAGTTGGAGACCCAGTACTTC. Translating it yields CASSSLAGELETQYF. The V and J genes are TRBV5-1 and TRBJ2-5; the match to TRBD2 covers 10 bases. The CDR3 runs to 15 residues. Per the germline V gene, CDR1 is SGHRS and CDR2 is YFSETQ. With 4 bases clipped from V and 5 bases from J, the junction kept 8 bases outside the gene matches.

This chain joins TRBV7-3 and TRBJ2-2, with no clear D. Germline V CDR1 and CDR2: SGHTA, FQGTGA. The CDR3 sequence is 14 residues long. Between the trimmed V and J ends, which lost 4 bases and 4 bases, there was a span of 10 bases. CDR3 amino acids: CASSSSGGTGELFF. The CDR3 DNA reads TGTGCCAGCAGCTCCTCGGGCGGCACCGGGGAGCTGTTTTTT.

The V and J genes are TRBV7-2 and TRBJ2-1; TRBD2 matches at 8 bases. V gave up 10 bases and J gave up 1 base; unmatched junction bases: 15. The CDR3 consists of 17 residues. Germline CDR1 and CDR2: SGHTA and FQGNSA. The CDR3 DNA follows: TGTGCCACCCAACTACGACCGGGACTAGGATCCTACAATGAGCAGTTCTTC. As protein: CATQLRPGLGSYNEQFF.

The gene calls are TRBV6-2 or TRBV6-3 and TRBJ2-7; weak D call: TRBD1 (5 bases). Germline V gives CDR1 MNHEY, CDR2 SVGEGT. Trimming removed 0 bases from V and 7 bases from J, with 13 bases in between. This CDR3 contains 14 residues. The CDR3 DNA reads TGTGCCAGCAGTTACTCGTTTTCCAGGGCGGAGCAGTACTTC. This gives the protein CASSYSFSRAEQYF.

This chain uses TRBV29-1 with TRBJ2-2; 14 bases align to TRBD2. This CDR3 spans 16 amino acids. V shed 7 bases and J 1 base; nucleotides not matched to a gene: 5. CDR1 and CDR2 (germline): SQVTM, ANQGSEA. As DNA, the CDR3 is TGCAGCGCCTCCGGGACTAGCGGGGGGAACACCGGGGAGCTGTTTTTT. It is translated as CSASGTSGGNTGELFF.

J is TRBJ2-2 and V is TRBV4-2; 7 bases align to TRBD2. Unmatched junction bases numbered 6, after V lost 1 base and J lost 4 bases. CDR3 length: 16 amino acids. The V gene's germline CDR1 is LGHNA and CDR2 YNFKEQ. CDR3 sequence reads: CASSQVPREPTGELFF. CDR3 sequence (DNA): TGTGCCAGCAGCCAAGTCCCGCGGGAGCCCACCGGGGAGCTGTTTTTT.

This clone was recorded once. This chain connects TRBV10-3 to TRBJ1-2; D not certain. This CDR3 comprises 13 residues. V shed 8 bases and J shed 4 bases, with 14 bases lying between them. Germline V gene sequence: CDR1 ENHRY, CDR2 SYGVKD. The CDR3: CAIGQTNLYGYTF. DNA of the CDR3: TGTGCCATCGGGCAGACCAACCTCTATGGCTACACCTTC.

The chain has TRBV21-1 and TRBJ2-1; the D segment call TRBD1 is taken from the table without a DNA check. TRBV21-1 is described as a pseudogene. CDR3 length: 16 residues. This chain's CDR3 is CASSKEGTGAESEQFF. In DNA form, the CDR3 reads TGTGCCAGCAGCAAAGAGGGGACAGGGGCTGAAAGTGAGCAGTTCTTC.

This clone appeared a single time. The J gene is TRBJ1-2, the V gene TRBV4-1; D gene ambiguous. CDR1 is MGHRA and CDR2 is YSYEKL in the germline V gene. Trimming removed 1 base from V and 4 bases from J, with 13 bases in between. CDR3 length equals 15 residues. The CDR3 spells CASSQAAPKGYGYTF. CDR3 DNA: TGCGCCAGCAGCCAAGCCGCCCCTAAGGGCTATGGCTACACCTTC.